Listed below are T cell receptor beta chains from one sample, sequenced in a study of OX40 agonist ivuxolimab in advanced cancers. The repertoire was sequenced with immunoSEQ multiplex PCR; TCRdb's copy has only in-frame clones and lacks some. The sample lists some 68,000 clones, about 87% occurring once. The sequencing here drew on CD4+ or CD8+ T cells sorted from blood, taken in a trial of the OX40 agonist ivuxolimab. All receptors come from an adult with an advanced solid tumor such as melanoma, head and neck, liver or kidney cancer. Both conserved end residues are part of each CDR3. A D gene is named only where the DNA matches it firmly. Clone size appears in some rows only: once, few, many, or a class for an expanded clone.

J gene | D gene | clone size | V gene | CDR3 DNA | CDR3 protein
TRBJ1-2 | NA | NA | TRBV5-1 | TGCGCCAGCAGCCCCGAGGGAGATGGCTACACCTTC | CASSPEGDGYTF
TRBJ1-3 | NA | NA | TRBV6-5 | TGTGCCAGCACCTCTCTAAACACCATATATTTT | CASTSLNTIYF
TRBJ1-4 | NA | NA | TRBV5-1 | TGCGCCAGCAGCTATCGGGGGGGCGGCGATGAAAAACTGTTTTTT | CASSYRGGGDEKLFF
TRBJ1-1 | NA | once | TRBV7-2 | TGTGCCAGCAGCTTAGGGGGACGGGATTTCTTT | CASSLGGRDFF
TRBJ2-7 | NA | NA | TRBV5-1 | TGCGCCAGCAGCGCACGAGAGGGTTACGAGCAGTACTTC | CASSAREGYEQYF
TRBJ2-2 | TRBD1 | NA | TRBV7-9 | TGTGCCAGCAGCCACAATCCCGGGACAGCCGACACCGGGGAGCTGTTTTTT | CASSHNPGTADTGELFF
TRBJ1-3 | NA | NA | TRBV7-9 | TGTGCCAGCAGCTCGGACACCGGCTTCTCTGGAAACACCATATATTTT | CASSSDTGFSGNTIYF
TRBJ2-1 | NA | NA | TRBV4-1 | TGCGCCAGCAGCCCAAACGTTGGATTCCCCGAGGTTTCCTACAATGAGCAGTTCTTC | CASSPNVGFPEVSYNEQFF
TRBJ2-7 | NA | NA | TRBV27 | TGTGCCAGCAGGGAGACTGGAGGCTACGAGCAGTACTTC | CASRETGGYEQYF
TRBJ2-2 | NA | NA | TRBV5-4 | TGTGCCAGCAGCTTGATTCCCCAGGGGCAGGTCACCGGGGAGCTGTTTTTT | CASSLIPQGQVTGELFF
TRBJ1-5 | TRBD1 | NA | TRBV28 | TGTGCCAGCAGTTTAGGGGTAGGGGGCGGTCAGCCCCAGCATTTT | CASSLGVGGGQPQHF
TRBJ2-1 | TRBD1 | NA | TRBV25-1 | TGTGCCAGCAGTGAACCCGGACAGGGCCCCTACAATGAGCAGTTCTTC | CASSEPGQGPYNEQFF
TRBJ2-7 | NA | NA | TRBV4-1 | TGCGCCAGCAGCCAATACCAGGCCGCTGGGGCCCCCTCATCCTACGAGCAGTACTTC | CASSQYQAAGAPSSYEQYF